This T cell receptor beta chain was sequenced in a study of shared clonotypes between healthy human individuals. Study summary: The donor group consisted of two women and a few men, aged 18 to 49. Study-level findings and limits: Non-shared clonotypes had lower generation probabilities than clonotypes shared by all four sorted-subset donors. Researchers found naive subsets generally carried larger estimated richness than memory subsets.

Trimming cost V 1 base and J 0 bases, with 8 bases left between them. CDR1 and CDR2 (germline): SGDLS, YYNGEE. There are 16 residues in the CDR3. About this clone itself: The target antigen is unknown.

In the original processing: For the immunoSEQ data, sequences were junction-only without quality scores, so filtering differed. Sequencing used immunoSEQ multiplex PCR; TCRdb keeps in-frame clones, though not all of them. V and J calls plus clone size are reproduced from that table; the DNA served to infer D and trimming. The table has about a million clones, approximately 68% seen once. J is TRBJ1-6 and V is TRBV9; D gene unclear. This receptor was obtained from a man in his late teens or twenties in good health. The sequencing input was memory CD4+ T cells sorted from blood. As to subset: CD45RA-negative fraction. CDR3 nucleotide sequence: TGTGCCAGCAGCGTAAAGGCTAGCTCCTATAATTCACCCCTCCACTTT. Its translation is CASSVKASSYNSPLHF.